What follows are 8 T cell receptor beta chains derived from one specimen sequenced in a study of blood T cell repertoires in COVID-19. Only in-frame clones appear in the TCRdb table, and some are missing; sequencing was by immunoSEQ multiplex PCR. The sample lists 45,000 to 65,000 clones, 65% to 85% occurring once. Material: peripheral blood. These receptors were obtained from a man between 70 and 80 years old with active or convalescent COVID-19.

The CDR3 loop reads CASSLWDSFQPQHF. The CDR3 DNA is TGTGCCAGCAGCCTATGGGACAGTTTTCAGCCCCAGCATTTT. This chain connects TRBV5-4 to TRBJ1-5, with 7 bases aligning to TRBD1. Trimming took 4 bases from V and 6 from J; bases not matched to a gene: 7. This CDR3 is 14 amino acids long. Germline V gene sequence: CDR1 SGHNT, CDR2 YYREEE (reference sequence).

The chain has TRBV4-2 and TRBJ1-3, with 7 bases lining up with TRBD1. This CDR3 spans 16 amino acids. The junction had 6 bases not matched to a gene; V was cut back by 4 bases and J by 0 bases. CDR1 LGHNA and CDR2 YNFKEQ come from the germline V gene. The CDR3 loop is CASSRGTDLSGNTIYF. CDR3 DNA sequence: TGTGCCAGCAGCCGCGGGACAGACCTCTCTGGAAACACCATATATTTT.

This clone was seen once. The CDR3 DNA sequence: TGCGCCAGCAGCCAAGGCTTAGGGGGAAACACAGATACGCAGTATTTT. Its translation is CASSQGLGGNTDTQYF. The V gene is TRBV4-3, the J gene TRBJ2-3; TRBD1 is a possible D gene (6 bases). The CDR3 loop spans 16 amino acids. Germline V gene lookup returns CDR1 LGHNA and CDR2 YSLEER. Trimming left V 1 base short and J 2 bases short, with 13 bases between.

The genes are TRBV3-1 (or the pseudogene TRBV3-2) and TRBJ1-3; D is unresolved. Per germline, CDR1 LGHDT and CDR2 YNNKEL (reference sequence). Trimming shortened V by 2 bases and J by 0 bases, and 8 bases separated the two germline ends. This CDR3 has 15 residues. The CDR3 DNA sequence: TGTGCCAGCAGCCAAATGTTCGGCTCTGGAAACACCATATATTTT. It translates to CASSQMFGSGNTIYF.

This chain connects TRBV2 to TRBJ2-3, with TRBD2 as a possible D gene (6 bases). Trimming left V 5 bases short and J 0 bases short, with 9 bases between. Germline V lookup: CDR1 SNHLY, CDR2 FYNNEI. The CDR3 sequence is 14 residues long. The CDR3 loop is CASSRDFSTDTQYF. DNA of the CDR3: TGTGCCAGCAGTAGGGACTTCAGCACAGATACGCAGTATTTT. Supplemented by reference TRBV2 and TRBJ2-3, the full variable domain reads EPEVTQTPSHQVTQMGQEVILRCVPISNHLYFYWYRQILGQKVEFLVSFYNNEISEKSEIFDDQFSVERPDGSNFTLKIRSTKLEDSAMYFCASSRDFSTDTQYFGPGTRLTVL.

The CDR3 reads CASSSLTGGDGYTF. As DNA, the CDR3 is TGTGCCAGCAGCTCCTTGACAGGGGGTGATGGCTACACCTTC. This chain connects TRBV14 to TRBJ1-2; 9 bases align to TRBD1. V gave up 5 bases and J gave up 6 bases; unmatched junction bases: 7. From germline, CDR1 is SGHDN and CDR2 FVKESK. The length of the CDR3 is 14 residues.

The chain links TRBV30 to TRBJ1-5; D perhaps matches TRBD1 (5 bases). This CDR3 region has 13 residues. The germline V gene encodes CDR1 GTSNPN and CDR2 SVGIG (reference sequence). Between the trimmed V and J ends, which lost 4 bases and 1 base, there was a span of 8 bases. The CDR3 bases are TGTGCCTGGAACCGGGGGAGCAATCAGCCCCAGCATTTT. Amino acids: CAWNRGSNQPQHF.

The V and J genes are TRBV11-3 and TRBJ2-5, with TRBD2 as a possible D gene (5 bases). This CDR3 comprises 14 residues. V was cut by 2 bases and J by 4 bases, with 11 bases left in between. From germline, CDR1 is SGHNT and CDR2 YENEEA. The CDR3 DNA reads as TGTGCCAGCAGCTTATCTAGCCCCCCAGAGACCCAGTACTTC. As protein: CASSLSSPPETQYF.